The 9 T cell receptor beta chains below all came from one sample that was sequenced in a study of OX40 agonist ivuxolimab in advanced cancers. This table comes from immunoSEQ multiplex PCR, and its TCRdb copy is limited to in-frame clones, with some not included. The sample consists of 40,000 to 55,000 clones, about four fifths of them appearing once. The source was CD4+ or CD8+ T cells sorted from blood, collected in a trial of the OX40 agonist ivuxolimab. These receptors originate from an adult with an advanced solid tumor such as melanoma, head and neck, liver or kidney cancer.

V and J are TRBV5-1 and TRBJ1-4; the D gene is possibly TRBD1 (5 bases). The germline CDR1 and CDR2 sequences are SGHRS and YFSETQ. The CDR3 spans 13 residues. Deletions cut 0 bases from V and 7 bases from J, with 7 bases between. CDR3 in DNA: TGCGCCAGCAGCTTGGGGGACCGTGAAAAACTGTTTTTT. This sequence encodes CASSLGDREKLFF.

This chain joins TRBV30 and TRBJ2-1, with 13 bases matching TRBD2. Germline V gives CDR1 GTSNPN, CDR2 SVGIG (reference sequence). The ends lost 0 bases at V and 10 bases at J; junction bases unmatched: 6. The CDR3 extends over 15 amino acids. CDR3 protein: CAWSVGLAGVREQFF. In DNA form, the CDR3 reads TGTGCCTGGAGTGTTGGACTAGCGGGAGTACGGGAGCAGTTCTTC.

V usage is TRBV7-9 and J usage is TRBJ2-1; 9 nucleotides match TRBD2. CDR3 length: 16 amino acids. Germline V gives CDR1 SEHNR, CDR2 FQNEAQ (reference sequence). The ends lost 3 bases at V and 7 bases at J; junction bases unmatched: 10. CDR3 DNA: TGTGCCAGCAGCTTCGCGACTAGCGGCCCAGGGAATGAGCAGTTCTTC. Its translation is CASSFATSGPGNEQFF.

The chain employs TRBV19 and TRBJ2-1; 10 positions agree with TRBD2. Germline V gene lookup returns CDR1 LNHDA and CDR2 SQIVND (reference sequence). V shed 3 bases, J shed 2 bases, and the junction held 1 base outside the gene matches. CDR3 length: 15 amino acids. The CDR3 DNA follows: TGTGCCAGTAGTATTGGACTAGCGGCCTACAATGAGCAGTTCTTC. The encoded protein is CASSIGLAAYNEQFF.

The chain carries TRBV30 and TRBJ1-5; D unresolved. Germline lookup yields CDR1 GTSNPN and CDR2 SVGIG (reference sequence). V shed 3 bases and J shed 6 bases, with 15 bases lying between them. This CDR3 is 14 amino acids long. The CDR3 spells CAWSPGQIGQPQHF. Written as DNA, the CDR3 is TGTGCCTGGAGCCCCGGGCAAATCGGTCAGCCCCAGCATTTT.

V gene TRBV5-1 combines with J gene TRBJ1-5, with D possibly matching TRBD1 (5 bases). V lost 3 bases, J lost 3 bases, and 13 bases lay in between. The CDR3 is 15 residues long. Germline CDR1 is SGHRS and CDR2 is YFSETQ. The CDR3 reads CASSWGSGFNQPQHF. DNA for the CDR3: TGCGCCAGCAGCTGGGGATCAGGGTTCAATCAGCCCCAGCATTTT.

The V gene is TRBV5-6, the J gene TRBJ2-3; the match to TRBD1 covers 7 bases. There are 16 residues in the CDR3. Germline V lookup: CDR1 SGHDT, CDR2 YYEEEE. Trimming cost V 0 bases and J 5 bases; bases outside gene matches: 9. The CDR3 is CASSLGGTAMGDTQYF. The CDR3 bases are TGTGCCAGCAGCTTGGGGGGGACAGCTATGGGAGATACGCAGTATTTT.

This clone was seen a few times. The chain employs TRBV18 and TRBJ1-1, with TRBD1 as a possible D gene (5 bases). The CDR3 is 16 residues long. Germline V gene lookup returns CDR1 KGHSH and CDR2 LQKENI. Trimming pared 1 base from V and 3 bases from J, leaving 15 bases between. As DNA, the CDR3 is TGTGCCAGCTCACCACTCTCCCTCGGGGGATACACTGAAGCTTTCTTT. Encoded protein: CASSPLSLGGYTEAFF.

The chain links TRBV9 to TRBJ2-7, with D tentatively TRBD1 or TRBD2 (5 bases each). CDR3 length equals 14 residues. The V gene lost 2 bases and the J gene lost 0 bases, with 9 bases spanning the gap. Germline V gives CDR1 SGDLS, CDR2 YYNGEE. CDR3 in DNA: TGTGCCAGCAGCGTTTCCGGGGCCTCCTACGAGCAGTACTTC. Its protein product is CASSVSGASYEQYF.